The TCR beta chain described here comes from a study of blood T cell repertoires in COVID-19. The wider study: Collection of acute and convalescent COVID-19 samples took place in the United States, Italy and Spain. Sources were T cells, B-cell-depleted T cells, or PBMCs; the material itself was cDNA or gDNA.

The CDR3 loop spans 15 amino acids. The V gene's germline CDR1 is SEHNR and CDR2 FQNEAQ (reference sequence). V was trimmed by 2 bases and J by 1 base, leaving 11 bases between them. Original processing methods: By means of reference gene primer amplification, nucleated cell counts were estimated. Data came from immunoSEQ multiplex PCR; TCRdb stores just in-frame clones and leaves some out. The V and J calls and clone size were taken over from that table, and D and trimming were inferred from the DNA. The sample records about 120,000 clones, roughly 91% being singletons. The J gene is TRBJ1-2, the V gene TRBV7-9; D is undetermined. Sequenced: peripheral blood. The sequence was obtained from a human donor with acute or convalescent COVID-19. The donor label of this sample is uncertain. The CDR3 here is CASSLSTIFNYGYTF. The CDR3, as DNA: TGTGCCAGCAGCTTAAGCACGATCTTTAACTATGGCTACACCTTC.